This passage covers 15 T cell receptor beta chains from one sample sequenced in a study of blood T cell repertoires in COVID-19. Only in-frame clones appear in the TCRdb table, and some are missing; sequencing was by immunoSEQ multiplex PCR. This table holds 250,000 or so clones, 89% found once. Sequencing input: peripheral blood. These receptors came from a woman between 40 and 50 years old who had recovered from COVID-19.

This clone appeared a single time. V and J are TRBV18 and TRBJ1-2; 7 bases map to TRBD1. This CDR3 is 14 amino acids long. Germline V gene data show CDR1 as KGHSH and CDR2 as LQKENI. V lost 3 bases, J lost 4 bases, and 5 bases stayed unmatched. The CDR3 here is CASSPGQRTYGYTF. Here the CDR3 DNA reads TGTGCCAGCTCACCGGGACAGAGGACCTATGGCTACACCTTC.

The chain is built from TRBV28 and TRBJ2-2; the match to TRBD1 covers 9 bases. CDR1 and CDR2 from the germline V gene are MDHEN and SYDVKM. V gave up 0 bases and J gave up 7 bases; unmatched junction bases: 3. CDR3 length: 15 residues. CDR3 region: CASSLWGQGSGELFF. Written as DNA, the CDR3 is TGTGCCAGCAGTTTATGGGGACAGGGAAGCGGGGAGCTGTTTTTT.

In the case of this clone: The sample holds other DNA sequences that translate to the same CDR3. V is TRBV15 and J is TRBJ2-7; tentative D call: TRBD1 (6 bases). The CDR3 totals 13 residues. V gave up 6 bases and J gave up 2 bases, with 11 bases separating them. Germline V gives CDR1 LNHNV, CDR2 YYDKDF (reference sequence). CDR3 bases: TGTGCCACCAGTACACAGGGAGCCTACGAGCAGTACTTC. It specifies CATSTQGAYEQYF.

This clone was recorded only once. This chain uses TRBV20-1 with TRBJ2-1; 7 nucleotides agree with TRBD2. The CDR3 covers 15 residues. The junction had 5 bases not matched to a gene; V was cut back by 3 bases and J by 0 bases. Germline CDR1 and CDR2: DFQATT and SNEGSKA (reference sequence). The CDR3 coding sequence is TGCAGTGCTAGTGCCGGGAGGTCCTCCTACAATGAGCAGTTCTTC. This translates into CSASAGRSSYNEQFF.

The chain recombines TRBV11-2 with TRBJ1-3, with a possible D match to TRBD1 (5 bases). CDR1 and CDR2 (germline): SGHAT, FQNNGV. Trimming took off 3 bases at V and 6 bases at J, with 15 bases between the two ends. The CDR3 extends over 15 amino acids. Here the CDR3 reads CASSLGPGVENTIYF. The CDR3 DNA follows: TGTGCCAGCAGCTTGGGGCCGGGAGTAGAAAACACCATATATTTT.

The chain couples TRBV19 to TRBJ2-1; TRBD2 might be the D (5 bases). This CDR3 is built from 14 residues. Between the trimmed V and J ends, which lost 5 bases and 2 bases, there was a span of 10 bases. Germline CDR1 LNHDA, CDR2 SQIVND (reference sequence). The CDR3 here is CASSLGVAYNEQFF. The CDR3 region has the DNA TGTGCCAGTAGTTTGGGAGTCGCCTACAATGAGCAGTTCTTC.

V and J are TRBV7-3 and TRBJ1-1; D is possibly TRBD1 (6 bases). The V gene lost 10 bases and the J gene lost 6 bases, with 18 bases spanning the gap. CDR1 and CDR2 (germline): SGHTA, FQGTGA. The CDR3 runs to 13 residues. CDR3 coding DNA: TGTGCCACCGGGGACACCTTAAGGGCTGAAGCTTTCTTT. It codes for CATGDTLRAEAFF.

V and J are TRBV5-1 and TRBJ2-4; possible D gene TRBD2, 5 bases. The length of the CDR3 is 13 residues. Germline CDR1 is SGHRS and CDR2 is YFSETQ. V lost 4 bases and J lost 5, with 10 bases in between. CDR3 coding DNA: TGCGCCAGCAGCCCGGACTCTCAAAACATTCAGTACTTC. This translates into CASSPDSQNIQYF. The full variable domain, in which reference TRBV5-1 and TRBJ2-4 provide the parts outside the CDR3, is KAGVTQTPRYLIKTRGQQVTLSCSPISGHRSVSWYQQTPGQGLQFLFEYFSETQRNKGNFPGRFSGRQFSNSRSEMNVSTLELGDSALYLCASSPDSQNIQYFGAGTRLSVL.

CDR3 DNA sequence: TGTGCCAGCAGTTTAACGGGGGAAAAGAACACCGGGGAGCTGTTTTTT. Its protein product is CASSLTGEKNTGELFF. The gene calls are TRBV6-5 and TRBJ2-2; D is possibly TRBD2 (6 bases). The CDR3 has 16 amino acids. Looked up from germline, CDR1 is MNHEY and CDR2 is SVGAGI. The V gene lost 4 bases and the J gene lost 1 base, with 13 bases spanning the gap.

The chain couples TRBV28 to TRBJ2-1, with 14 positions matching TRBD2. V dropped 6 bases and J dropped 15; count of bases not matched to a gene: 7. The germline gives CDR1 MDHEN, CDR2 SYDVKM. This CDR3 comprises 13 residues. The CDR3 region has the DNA TGTGCCAGCAGGCGGGGACTAGCGGGAGAGGCGTTCTTC. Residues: CASRRGLAGEAFF.

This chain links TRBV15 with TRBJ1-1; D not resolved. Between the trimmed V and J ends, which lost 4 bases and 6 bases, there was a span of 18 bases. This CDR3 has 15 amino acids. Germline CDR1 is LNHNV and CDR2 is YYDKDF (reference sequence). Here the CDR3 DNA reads TGTGCCACCAGCAACCCGACGGCCTCGCTAGCTGAAGCTTTCTTT. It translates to CATSNPTASLAEAFF.

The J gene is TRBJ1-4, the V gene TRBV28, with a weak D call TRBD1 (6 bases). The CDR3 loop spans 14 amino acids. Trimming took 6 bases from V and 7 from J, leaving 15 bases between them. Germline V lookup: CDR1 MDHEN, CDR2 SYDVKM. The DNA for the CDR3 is TGTGCCAGCAGGGAACAGGGAAATTTTGAAAAACTGTTTTTT. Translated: CASREQGNFEKLFF.

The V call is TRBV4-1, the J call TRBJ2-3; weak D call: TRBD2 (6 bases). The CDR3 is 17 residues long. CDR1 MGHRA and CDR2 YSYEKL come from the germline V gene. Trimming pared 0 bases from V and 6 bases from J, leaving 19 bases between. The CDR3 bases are TGCGCCAGCAGCCAAGAATGGGCGGGAAGCACGGGGGATACGCAGTATTTT. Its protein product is CASSQEWAGSTGDTQYF.

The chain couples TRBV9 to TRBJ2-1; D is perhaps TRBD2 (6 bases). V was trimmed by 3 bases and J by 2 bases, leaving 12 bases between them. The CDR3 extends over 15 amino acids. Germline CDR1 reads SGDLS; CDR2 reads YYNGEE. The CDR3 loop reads CASSEEGPTYNEQFF. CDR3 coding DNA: TGTGCCAGCAGCGAGGAGGGCCCCACCTACAATGAGCAGTTCTTC.

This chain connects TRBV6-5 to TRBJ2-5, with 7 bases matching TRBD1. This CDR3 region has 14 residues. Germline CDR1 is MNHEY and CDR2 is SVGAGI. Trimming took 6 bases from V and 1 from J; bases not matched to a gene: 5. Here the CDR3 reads CASSQRQGQETQYF. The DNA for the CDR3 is TGTGCCAGCAGCCAAAGACAGGGCCAAGAGACCCAGTACTTC.